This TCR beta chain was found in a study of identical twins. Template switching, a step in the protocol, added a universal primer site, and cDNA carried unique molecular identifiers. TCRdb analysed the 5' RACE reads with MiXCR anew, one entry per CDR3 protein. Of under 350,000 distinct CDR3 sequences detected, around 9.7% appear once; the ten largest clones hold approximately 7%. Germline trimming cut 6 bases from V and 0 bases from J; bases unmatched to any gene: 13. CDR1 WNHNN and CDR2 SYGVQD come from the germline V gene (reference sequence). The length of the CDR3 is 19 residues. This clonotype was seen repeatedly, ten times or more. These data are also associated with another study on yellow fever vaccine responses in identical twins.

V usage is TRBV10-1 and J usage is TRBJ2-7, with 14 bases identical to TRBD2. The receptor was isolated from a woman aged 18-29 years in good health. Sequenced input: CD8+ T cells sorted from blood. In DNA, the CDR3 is TGCGCCAGCAGACTCCGGACTAGCGGGAGGACCAAAAACTCCTACGAGCAGTACTTC. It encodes CASRLRTSGRTKNSYEQYF.